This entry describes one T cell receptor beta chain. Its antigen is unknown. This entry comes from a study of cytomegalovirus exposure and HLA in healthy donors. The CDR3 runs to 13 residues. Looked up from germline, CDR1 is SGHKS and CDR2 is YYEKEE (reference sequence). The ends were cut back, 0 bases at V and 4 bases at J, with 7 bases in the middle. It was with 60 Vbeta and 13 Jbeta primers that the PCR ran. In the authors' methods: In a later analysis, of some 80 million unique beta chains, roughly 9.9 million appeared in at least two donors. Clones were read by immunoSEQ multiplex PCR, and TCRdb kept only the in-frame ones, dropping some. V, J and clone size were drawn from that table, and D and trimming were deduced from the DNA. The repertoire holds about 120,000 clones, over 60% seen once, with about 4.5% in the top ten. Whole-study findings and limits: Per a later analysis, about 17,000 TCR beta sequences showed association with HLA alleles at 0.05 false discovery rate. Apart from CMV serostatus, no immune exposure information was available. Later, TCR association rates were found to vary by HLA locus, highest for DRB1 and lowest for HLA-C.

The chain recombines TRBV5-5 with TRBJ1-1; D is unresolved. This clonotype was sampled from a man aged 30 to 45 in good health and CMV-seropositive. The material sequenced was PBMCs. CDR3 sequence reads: CASSLGRGTEAFF. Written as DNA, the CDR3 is TGTGCCAGCAGCTTGGGACGGGGCACTGAAGCTTTCTTT.